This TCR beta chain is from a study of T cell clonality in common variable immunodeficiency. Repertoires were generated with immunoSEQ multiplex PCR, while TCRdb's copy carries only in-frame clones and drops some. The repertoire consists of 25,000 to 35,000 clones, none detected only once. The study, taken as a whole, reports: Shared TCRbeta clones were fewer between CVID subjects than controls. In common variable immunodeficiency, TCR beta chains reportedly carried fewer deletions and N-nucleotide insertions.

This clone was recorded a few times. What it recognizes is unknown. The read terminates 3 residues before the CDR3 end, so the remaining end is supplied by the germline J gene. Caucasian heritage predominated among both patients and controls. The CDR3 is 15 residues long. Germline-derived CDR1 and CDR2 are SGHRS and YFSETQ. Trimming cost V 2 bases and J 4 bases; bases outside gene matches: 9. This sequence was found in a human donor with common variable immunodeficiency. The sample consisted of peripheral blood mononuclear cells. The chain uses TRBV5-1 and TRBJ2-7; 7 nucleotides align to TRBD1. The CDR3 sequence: CASSLEGQNLYEQYF. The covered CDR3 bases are TGCGCCAGCAGCTTAGAGGGACAGAACCTTTACGAG. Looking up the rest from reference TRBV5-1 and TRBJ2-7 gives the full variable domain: KAGVTQTPRYLIKTRGQQVTLSCSPISGHRSVSWYQQTPGQGLQFLFEYFSETQRNKGNFPGRFSGRQFSNSRSEMNVSTLELGDSALYLCASSLEGQNLYEQYFGPGTRLTVT.